What follows describes a single TCR beta chain. Its specificity is not known. Generated by immunoSEQ multiplex PCR, the TCRdb table keeps only in-frame clones and is missing some. The sample lists approximately 130,000 clones, 90% seen once, with about 1% in the top ten. Trimming stripped 6 bases from V and 0 bases from J, with 14 bases between. The V gene's germline CDR1 is MDHEN and CDR2 SYDVKM. The CDR3 runs to 16 residues. This sample was taken from a study of OX40 agonist ivuxolimab in advanced cancers. General observations from the study: Averaging showed that CD8+ T cells had more expanded clones than CD4+ did. It was not determined which antigens were specifically recognized by the peripheral T cells that had undergone clonal expansion. Among patients with partial responses at 0.1-3.0 mg/kg, clonal expansion was among the lowest.

The specimen comprised CD4+ or CD8+ T cells sorted from blood, sampled in a trial of the OX40 agonist ivuxolimab. This chain links TRBV28 with TRBJ1-4; no clear D. The TCR originated in an adult with an advanced solid tumor such as melanoma, head and neck, liver or kidney cancer. The CDR3 DNA reads as TGTGCCAGCAGCGAAGGAGAGGTTGCAACTAATGAAAAACTGTTTTTT. It specifies CASSEGEVATNEKLFF.